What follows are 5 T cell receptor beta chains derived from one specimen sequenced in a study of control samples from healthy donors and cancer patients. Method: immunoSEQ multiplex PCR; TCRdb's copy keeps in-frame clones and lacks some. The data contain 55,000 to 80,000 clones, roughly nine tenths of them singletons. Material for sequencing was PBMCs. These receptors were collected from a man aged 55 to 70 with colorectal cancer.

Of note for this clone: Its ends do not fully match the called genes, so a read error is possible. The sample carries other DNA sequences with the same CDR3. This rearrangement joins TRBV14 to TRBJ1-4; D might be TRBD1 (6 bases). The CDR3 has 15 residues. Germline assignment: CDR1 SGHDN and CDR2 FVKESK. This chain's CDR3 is CASSTLRGYNEKLFF. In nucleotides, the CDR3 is TGTGCCAGCAGCACCCTCAGGGGCTATAATGAAAAATTGTTTTTT.

The CDR3 region has the DNA TGTGCCAGCAGCTTCGCCGCAGGGCGGAATTCACCCCTCCACTTT. As protein: CASSFAAGRNSPLHF. The gene calls are TRBV11-3 and TRBJ1-6; maybe TRBD1 (5 bases). V lost 3 bases to trimming and J lost 7 bases, with 13 bases between them. This CDR3 spans 15 amino acids. Germline V gives CDR1 SGHNT, CDR2 YENEEA.

CDR3 sequence: CASSPRTSGATDTQYF. The CDR3 nucleotides read TGTGCCAGCAGCCCCCGGACTAGCGGGGCAACAGATACGCAGTATTTT. The V call is TRBV9, the J call TRBJ2-3, with TRBD2 identical over 12 bases. This CDR3 has 16 amino acids. Germline values: CDR1 SGDLS, CDR2 YYNGEE. Losses at the gene ends were 4 bases for V and 3 bases for J; bases not matched to a gene: 6.

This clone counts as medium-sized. CDR3 in amino acids: CASSQHPGRYNSPLHF. The CDR3 DNA reads as TGTGCCAGCAGCCAACATCCGGGACGCTATAATTCACCCCTCCACTTT. The J gene is TRBJ1-6, the V gene TRBV7-9, with D maybe TRBD1 (5 bases). The germline V gene has CDR1 SEHNR and CDR2 FQNEAQ (reference sequence). The CDR3 extends over 16 amino acids. V dropped 5 bases and J dropped 3 bases, with 14 bases sitting between them.

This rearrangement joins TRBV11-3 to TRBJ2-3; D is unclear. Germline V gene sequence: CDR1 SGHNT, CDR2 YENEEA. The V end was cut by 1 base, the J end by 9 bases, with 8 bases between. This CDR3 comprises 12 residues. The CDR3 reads CASSLVPNTQYF. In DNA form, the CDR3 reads TGTGCCAGCAGCTTAGTCCCCAACACGCAGTATTTT. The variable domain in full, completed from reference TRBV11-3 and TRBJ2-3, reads EAGVVQSPRYKIIEKKQPVAFWCNPISGHNTLYWYLQNLGQGPELLIRYENEEAVDDSQLPKDRFSAERLKGVDSTLKIQPAELGDSAVYLCASSLVPNTQYFGPGTRLTVL.